The clone carrying this T cell receptor (beta chain) was found a few times. These data originate in a study of identical twins. All donors comprised healthy Caucasians. Template switching added a universal primer binding site, and final cDNA carried unique molecular identifiers. MiXCR, run by TCRdb on the 5' RACE reads, gives a single entry per CDR3 protein. The profile shows 350,000 to 500,000 distinct CDR3 sequences, less than 20% of them singletons. This receptor was obtained from a man in his fifties or sixties in good health. Sequenced material: naive T cells sorted from blood.

The chain's CDR3 is CASSPLEGEQFF. CDR3 nucleotide sequence: TGTGCCAGCTCACCACTGGAAGGTGAGCAGTTCTTC. The J gene is TRBJ2-1, the V gene TRBV18; D is ambiguous. Germline lookup yields CDR1 KGHSH and CDR2 LQKENI. V gave up 1 base and J gave up 9 bases, with 7 bases separating them. The CDR3 is 12 residues long.